This T cell receptor (beta chain) was retrieved from a study of CD8+ T cells in alopecia areata. Indicated treatment: oral pan-JAK inhibitor, 5-10 mg twice daily. Researchers took lesional scalp punch biopsies and peripheral blood from people who were alopecia areata patients. Investigators isolated RNA and reverse transcribed it into cDNA to act as the sequencing template. Clones were read by immunoSEQ multiplex PCR, and TCRdb kept only the in-frame ones, dropping some. Of more than 150,000 clones in the sample, roughly 61% are singletons; the top ten hold around 12%. Study results and caveats: Clonality in the scalp and expanded CD8+ clones ranked among the top 100 were significantly decreased by tofacitinib. Sharing of TCR sequences between patients (possibly for HLA-related reasons) was less clear than in mice. It was observed that many expanded lesional clones persisted in scalp and blood during tofacitinib.

The table lists this clone with a count of one. No antigen is known for it. The TCR originated in a human donor with alopecia areata. The material sequenced was CD8+ T cells sorted from blood, taken at week 24, from a patient treated with tofacitinib.

In DNA, the CDR3 is TGCGCCAGCAGCCACACTGACCCAGGGGGCGACTATGGCTACACCTTC. The encoded protein is CASSHTDPGGDYGYTF. The J gene is TRBJ1-2, the V gene TRBV4-1, with 8 positions matching TRBD1. The germline V gene encodes CDR1 MGHRA and CDR2 YSYEKL. There are 16 residues in the CDR3. With 3 bases clipped from V and 3 bases from J, the junction kept 9 bases outside the gene matches.